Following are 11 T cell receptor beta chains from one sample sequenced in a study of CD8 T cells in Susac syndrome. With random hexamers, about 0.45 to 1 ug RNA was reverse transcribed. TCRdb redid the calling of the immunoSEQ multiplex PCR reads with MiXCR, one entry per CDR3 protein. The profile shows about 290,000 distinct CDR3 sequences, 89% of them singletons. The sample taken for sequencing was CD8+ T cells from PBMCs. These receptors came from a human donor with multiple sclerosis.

CDR3 DNA: TGTGCCAGCAGCTTAGTTCTTAACTATGGCTACACCTTC. Translated: CASSLVLNYGYTF. The chain uses TRBV7-9 and TRBJ1-2; D ambiguous. This CDR3 spans 13 amino acids. Germline CDR1 and CDR2: SEHNR and FQNEAQ (reference sequence). Trimming left V 1 base short and J 1 base short, with 4 bases between.

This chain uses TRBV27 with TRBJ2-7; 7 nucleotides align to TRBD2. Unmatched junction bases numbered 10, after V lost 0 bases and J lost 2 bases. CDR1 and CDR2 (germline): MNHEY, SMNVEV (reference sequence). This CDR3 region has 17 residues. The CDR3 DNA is TGTGCCAGCAGTTTATCGTGGGGGGAGGGCCCTCCCTACGAGCAGTACTTC. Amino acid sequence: CASSLSWGEGPPYEQYF.

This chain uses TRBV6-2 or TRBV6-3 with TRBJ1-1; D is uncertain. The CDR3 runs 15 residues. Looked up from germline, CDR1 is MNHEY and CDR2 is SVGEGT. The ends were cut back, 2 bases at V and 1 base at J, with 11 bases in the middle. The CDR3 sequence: CASSYEASGNTEAFF. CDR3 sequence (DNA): TGTGCCAGCAGTTACGAGGCAAGTGGGAACACTGAAGCTTTCTTT.

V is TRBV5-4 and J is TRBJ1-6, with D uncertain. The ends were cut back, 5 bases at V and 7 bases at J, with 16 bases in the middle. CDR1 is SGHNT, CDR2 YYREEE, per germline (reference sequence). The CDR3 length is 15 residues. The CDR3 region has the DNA TGTGCCAGCAGGAACACAATCGCCACCAATTCACCCCTCCACTTT. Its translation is CASRNTIATNSPLHF.

The CDR3 DNA is TGTGCCAGCAGCCAACAGAGGAGTCGCTATGGCTACACCTTC. This encodes CASSQQRSRYGYTF. The chain combines TRBV14 with TRBJ1-2; D is unclear. V was trimmed by 2 bases and J by 4 bases, leaving 11 bases between them. The CDR3 has 14 residues. The V gene's germline CDR1 is SGHDN and CDR2 FVKESK.

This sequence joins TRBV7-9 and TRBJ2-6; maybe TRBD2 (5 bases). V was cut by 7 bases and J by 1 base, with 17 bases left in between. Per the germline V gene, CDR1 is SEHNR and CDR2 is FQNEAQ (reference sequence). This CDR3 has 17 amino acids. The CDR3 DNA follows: TGTGCCAGCACCGTCTTGGCCCGGGGTTCTGGGGCCAACGTCCTGACTTTC. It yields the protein CASTVLARGSGANVLTF.

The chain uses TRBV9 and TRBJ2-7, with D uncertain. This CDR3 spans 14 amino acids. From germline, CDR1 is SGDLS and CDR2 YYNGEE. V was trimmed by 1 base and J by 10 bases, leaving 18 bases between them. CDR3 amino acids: CASSVQPRKEAQYF. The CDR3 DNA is TGTGCCAGCAGCGTACAGCCCAGGAAAGAGGCCCAGTACTTC.

The CDR3 DNA reads as TGTGCCAGCAGTCCACAGCGGGGGGCCGGGGAGCTGTTTTTT. This gives the protein CASSPQRGAGELFF. This chain joins TRBV6-2 or TRBV6-3 and TRBJ2-2; 9 nucleotides line up with TRBD2. The V segment lost 5 bases and the J segment 6 bases; nucleotides outside the gene matches: 4. This CDR3 comprises 14 residues. Germline CDR1 MNHEY, CDR2 SVGEGT.

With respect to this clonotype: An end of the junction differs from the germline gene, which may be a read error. Written as DNA, the CDR3 is TGTGCCAGCAGTGACTCGGGACTAGCGGGCCCCCCCTACAATGAGCAGTTCTTC. Protein: CASSDSGLAGPPYNEQFF. The chain joins TRBV6-5 to TRBJ2-1; TRBD2 aligns across 12 bases. This CDR3 contains 18 residues. Germline V gene data show CDR1 as MNHEY and CDR2 as SVGAGI.

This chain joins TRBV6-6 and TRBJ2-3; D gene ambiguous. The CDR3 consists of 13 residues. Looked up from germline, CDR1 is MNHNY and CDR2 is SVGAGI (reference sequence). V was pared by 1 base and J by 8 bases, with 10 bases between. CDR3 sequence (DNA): TGTGCCAGCAGTTACTTAGCTGCTGCTACGCAGTATTTT. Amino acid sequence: CASSYLAAATQYF.

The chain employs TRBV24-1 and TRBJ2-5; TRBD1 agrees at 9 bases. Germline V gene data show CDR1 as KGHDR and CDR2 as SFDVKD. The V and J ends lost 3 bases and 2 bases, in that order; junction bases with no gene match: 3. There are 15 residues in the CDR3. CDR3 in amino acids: CATSDGTGFQETQYF. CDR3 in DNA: TGTGCCACCAGTGATGGGACAGGGTTTCAAGAGACCCAGTACTTC.